These 15 T cell receptor beta chains were all obtained from the same sample, sequenced in a study of blood T cell repertoires in COVID-19. Only in-frame clones appear in the TCRdb table, and some are missing; sequencing was by immunoSEQ multiplex PCR. The sample has 44,000 or so clones, roughly 70% seen once. The sequencing input was peripheral blood. These receptors were collected from a man older than 75 with acute or convalescent COVID-19.

The gene calls are TRBV27 and TRBJ1-1; D uncertain. CDR1 and CDR2 (germline): MNHEY, SMNVEV (reference sequence). The CDR3 sequence is 14 residues long. V was trimmed by 6 bases and J by 5 bases, leaving 16 bases between them. This CDR3 is CASSPPHRETEAFF. As DNA, the CDR3 is TGTGCCAGCAGCCCGCCGCACCGTGAGACTGAAGCTTTCTTT.

This clone was observed a few times. The chain recombines TRBV29-1 with TRBJ2-5; TRBD1 aligns across 7 bases. CDR1 SQVTM and CDR2 ANQGSEA come from the germline V gene. The CDR3 runs 13 residues. J was trimmed by 1 base and V by 6 bases; bases with no gene match: 5. CDR3 bases: TGCAGCGTCGAGACAGGGTTCCAAGAGACCCAGTACTTC. Its translation is CSVETGFQETQYF.

The chain recombines TRBV6-6 with TRBJ1-3; D call uncertain. The CDR3 has 15 residues. Germline lookup yields CDR1 MNHNY and CDR2 SVGAGI (reference sequence). Trimming pared 2 bases from V and 3 bases from J, leaving 11 bases between. CDR3 protein: CASSYAWAGGNTIYF. CDR3 nucleotide sequence: TGTGCCAGCAGTTACGCGTGGGCTGGTGGAAACACCATATATTTT.

V and J are TRBV28 and TRBJ1-3; the D is unclear. Germline CDR1 is MDHEN and CDR2 is SYDVKM. V was cut by 2 bases and J by 4 bases, with 12 bases left in between. CDR3 length: 15 residues. The DNA for the CDR3 is TGTGCCAGCAGTTTAATGAGTGCCCTCGGAAACACCATATATTTT. Translating gives CASSLMSALGNTIYF.

V and J are TRBV7-8 and TRBJ1-5; TRBD1 matches 7 bases. CDR3 length equals 13 residues. From germline, CDR1 is SGHVS and CDR2 FQNEAQ. Losses at the gene ends were 3 bases for V and 7 bases for J; bases not matched to a gene: 3. Here the CDR3 reads CASSLDRFQPQHF. CDR3 bases: TGTGCCAGCAGCTTGGACAGGTTCCAGCCCCAGCATTTT. The full variable domain, rest sourced from reference TRBV7-8 and TRBJ1-5, is GAGVSQSPRYKVAKRGQDVALRCDPISGHVSLFWYQQALGQGPEFLTYFQNEAQLDKSGLPSDRFFAERPEGSVSTLKIQRTQQEDSAVYLCASSLDRFQPQHFGDGTRLSIL.

The chain joins TRBV3-1 (or the pseudogene TRBV3-2) to TRBJ2-3, with 9 bases aligning to TRBD2. This CDR3 spans 14 amino acids. Per the germline V gene, CDR1 is LGHDT and CDR2 is YNNKEL (reference sequence). The V gene end was trimmed by 1 base and the J gene end by 5 bases; junction bases not matched to a gene: 1. CDR3 in amino acids: CASSQGRGGDTQYF. The CDR3 DNA reads TGTGCCAGCAGCCAAGGGCGGGGGGGAGATACGCAGTATTTT.

This chain joins TRBV7-9 and TRBJ1-1; possibly TRBD1 for D (6 bases). V was shortened by 6 bases and J by 9 bases, with 14 bases between the two germline ends. The CDR3 runs 12 residues. The germline CDR1 and CDR2 sequences are SEHNR and FQNEAQ (reference sequence). This chain's CDR3 is CASSTGSWKAFF. The CDR3 DNA is TGTGCCAGCAGTACAGGGTCCTGGAAAGCTTTCTTT.

The genes are TRBV28 and TRBJ1-6; D remains ambiguous. The CDR3 runs 13 residues. The V end lost 4 bases, the J end lost 8 bases, and 9 bases lay between the germline ends. Germline-derived CDR1 and CDR2 are MDHEN and SYDVKM. The CDR3, as DNA: TGTGCCAGCAGTTCCGACCTAGATTCACCCCTCCACTTT. This codes for CASSSDLDSPLHF.

This clone was seen only a few times. This chain connects TRBV19 to TRBJ1-2; 8 bases map to TRBD1. The ends lost 9 bases at V and 2 bases at J; junction bases unmatched: 5. Germline V gene lookup returns CDR1 LNHDA and CDR2 SQIVND (reference sequence). The CDR3 consists of 13 residues. CDR3 sequence: CASRQGLNYGYTF. The CDR3, as DNA: TGTGCCAGCAGACAGGGGTTAAACTATGGCTACACCTTC.

J is TRBJ2-2 and V is TRBV3-1 (or the pseudogene TRBV3-2), with 10 nucleotides matching TRBD1. V lost 4 bases to trimming and J lost 3 bases; unmatched junction nucleotides: 5. This CDR3 is 16 amino acids long. Germline-derived CDR1 and CDR2 are LGHDT and YNNKEL (reference sequence). DNA of the CDR3: TGTGCCAGCAGCCCCGGGACAGGGGTCGACACCGGGGAGCTGTTTTTT. Translation: CASSPGTGVDTGELFF.

The V gene is TRBV6-6, the J gene TRBJ2-3; TRBD2 matches 8 bases. The V gene end was trimmed by 3 bases and the J gene end by 3 bases; junction bases not matched to a gene: 8. Germline V gene sequence: CDR1 MNHNY, CDR2 SVGAGI (reference sequence). The CDR3 is 16 residues long. CDR3 amino acids: CASSYGTGGPTDTQYF. The CDR3, as DNA: TGTGCCAGCAGTTATGGGACGGGAGGGCCTACAGATACGCAGTATTTT.

The chain combines TRBV30 with TRBJ1-2, with D tentatively TRBD1 (5 bases). Germline V CDR1 and CDR2: GTSNPN, SVGIG (reference sequence). CDR3 length equals 12 residues. Trimming took 2 bases from V and 8 from J, leaving 12 bases between them. In DNA form, the CDR3 reads TGTGCCTGGAGTCAGGGCCTCAGGGGCTACACCTTC. It encodes CAWSQGLRGYTF.

This clone occurred a few times. The chain combines TRBV11-3 with TRBJ2-3; no clear D. The CDR3 is made up of 13 amino acids. Germline values: CDR1 SGHNT, CDR2 YENEEA. V lost 0 bases and J 4 bases, leaving 5 bases between the germline ends. The CDR3 loop is CASSLDRSDTQYF. As DNA, the CDR3 is TGTGCCAGCAGCTTAGACCGTTCAGATACGCAGTATTTT. The variable domain in full, with the rest retrieved from reference TRBV11-3 and TRBJ2-3, is EAGVVQSPRYKIIEKKQPVAFWCNPISGHNTLYWYLQNLGQGPELLIRYENEEAVDDSQLPKDRFSAERLKGVDSTLKIQPAELGDSAVYLCASSLDRSDTQYFGPGTRLTVL.

The gene calls are TRBV29-1 and TRBJ1-2, with a weak D call TRBD1 (6 bases). The CDR3 spans 13 residues. CDR1 SQVTM and CDR2 ANQGSEA come from the germline V gene. V shed 8 bases and J shed 7 bases, with 20 bases lying between them. CDR3 residues: CSSQTGLEVGYTF. The CDR3 DNA sequence: TGCAGCTCCCAGACAGGTCTCGAAGTTGGCTACACCTTC.

This chain joins TRBV5-1 and TRBJ1-1; 10 bases are shared with TRBD1. Germline loops: CDR1 SGHRS, CDR2 YFSETQ. This CDR3 is 13 amino acids long. The ends lost 7 bases at V and 5 bases at J; junction bases unmatched: 5. In DNA form, the CDR3 reads TGCGCCAGCCGGGGGGACAGGGGAACTGAAGCTTTCTTT. It specifies CASRGDRGTEAFF.